This TCR beta chain was retrieved from a study of shared clonotypes between healthy human individuals. For this clone: What it recognizes is unknown.

Naive CD8 cells, CD45RO-negative and positively selected for CCR7, excluded terminally differentiated effector memory CD45RA+ cells. Per the original data handling: ImmunoSEQ junction-only sequences lacked quality scores, so their filtering differed. The data were produced by immunoSEQ multiplex PCR, yet TCRdb's version contains in-frame clones alone and is incomplete. V and J calls and clone size are copied from that table; D and trimming were computed from the DNA. The sample lists around 2,100,000 clones, less than 95% seen once, with approximately 1.2% in the top ten. Study-wide results and caveats: Rarefaction revealed incomplete sorted-subset sequencing despite large depth.

The CDR3 spans 14 residues. The germline V gene has CDR1 SGHRS and CDR2 YFSETQ. V gave up 3 bases and J gave up 5 bases; unmatched junction bases: 4. The receptor comes from a man younger than 35 in good health. Sequenced: naive CD8+ T cells sorted from blood. The J gene is TRBJ1-4, the V gene TRBV5-1, with 7 positions matching TRBD1. The CDR3 coding sequence is TGCGCCAGCAGCTGGTCGACAGGGAATGAAAAACTGTTTTTT. Amino acid sequence: CASSWSTGNEKLFF.